This section outlines one TCR beta chain sequence together with its context. This clonotype was detected a few times. This clone's antigen is unknown. Base qualities are not recorded, but no much larger clone differs from it by a single base. The CDR3 runs 16 residues from the cysteine to the phenylalanine. Only the CDR3 DNA is retained, 48 bases long and in frame from the first base. Reading the germline V gene gives CDR1 SGHDN and CDR2 FVKESK. V and J are truncated by 4 bases and 7 bases respectively, leaving an intervening sequence of 20 bases. The sample is drawn from a study of early T cells in non-severe SARS-CoV-2 infection (dated by TCRdb to 2020 to 2023). Regarding the research as a whole: TCR sequencing used bulk RNA from unsorted whole blood, so alpha and beta chains could not be paired. Broad study findings and their caveats: VDJdb matching was skewed toward anti-spike CD8 responses and likely underestimated virus-specific expansions, missing private and CD4 specificities.

The library was generated by 5' RACE. Sequenced using a NextSeq 500. Unique molecular identifiers were attached to individual cDNA molecules in the TCR library protocol so that sequencing error and PCR bias could be corrected. Both TCR alpha and beta chains were sequenced, and tight co-correlation was observed between alpha and beta sequence abundances in each sample. In the source study's methods: V gene, J gene and CDR3 annotation of TCR sequences was performed with Decombinator V4. TCRs were defined as expanded if a significant change between any two time points was detected under a Poisson model with p below 0.0001. TCR abundances were normalised to the total number of TCRs sequenced per sample and were expressed as counts per million. TRAV1-2 paired with TRAJ12, TRAJ20 or TRAJ33 defined MAIT TCRs, while TRAV10 paired with TRAJ18 defined iNKT TCRs. A search of VDJdb, accessed on 1 November 2021, was run for TCRs annotated to CMV, EBV and SARS-CoV-2, with TCRs annotated for multiple antigens excluded. TCRdb redid the processing of the public reads, applying fastp at Q25 and MiXCR, and retained in-frame beta chains. Records with the same CDR3 protein are collapsed into one entry carrying the most frequent genes and DNA. The authors' filters were not applied to this entry. This sample has over 30,000 distinct CDR3 sequences in its table, and around 5.7% of those were observed once. Less than 6.5% of the sample goes to the ten largest clones.

The study was a case-control design nested within a healthcare worker cohort in London, UK, with weekly nasopharyngeal swab PCR tests and blood sampling. Healthcare workers were enrolled in the week of the UK lockdown, from 23 to 31 March 2020, and were followed every week for up to roughly 15 weeks. The chain is assembled from TRBV14 and TRBJ2-1, with no D gene named confidently. Sequenced sample: whole blood. The source is an adult who was a healthcare worker with PCR-confirmed SARS-CoV-2 infection or an uninfected control (not recorded which). The CDR3 here reads CASSLLIGPWDNEQFF. The DNA sequence reads TGTGCCAGCAGCCTATTGATCGGCCCGTGGGATAATGAGCAGTTCTTC.